These T cell receptor beta chains were read from a single sample in a study of shared clonotypes between healthy human individuals. Only in-frame clones appear in the TCRdb table, and some are missing; sequencing was by immunoSEQ multiplex PCR. The profile shows some 1,600,000 clones, 98% of them singletons. The sample consisted of naive CD4+ T cells sorted from blood. All receptors derive from a man aged 30 to 45 in good health. The CDR3 runs from the conserved cysteine through the conserved F or W. D genes are given only for firm matches. Not all rows give a size; the values are once, few, many and, for expanded clones, a class.

TRBJ2-3 | - | TRBV10-3 | - | CAIRDYTTGTDTQYF | TGTGCCATCAGAGATTACACGACCGGGACAGATACGCAGTATTTT
TRBJ1-1 | - | TRBV5-1 | - | CASSLSDTKHTEAFF | TGCGCCAGCAGCTTGTCAGACACGAAGCACACTGAAGCTTTCTTT
TRBJ2-7 | - | TRBV29-1 | - | CSVEVGGIGEQYF | TGCAGCGTTGAAGTCGGCGGGATCGGCGAGCAGTACTTC
TRBJ1-5 | - | TRBV19 | - | CASRASNQPQHF | TGTGCCAGTAGGGCGAGCAATCAGCCCCAGCATTTT
TRBJ2-7 | - | TRBV14 | - | CASSQDRGYEQYF | TGTGCCAGCAGCCAAGATCGCGGCTACGAGCAGTACTTC
TRBJ2-3 | TRBD2 | TRBV5-6 | - | CASSLFVLAVTDTQYF | TGTGCCAGCAGCTTGTTTGTCCTAGCGGTGACAGATACGCAGTATTTT
TRBJ1-1 | - | TRBV27 | - | CASSGQIPWDTEAFF | TGTGCCAGCAGTGGACAGATCCCGTGGGACACTGAAGCTTTCTTT
TRBJ2-5 | - | TRBV7-7 | - | CASSPKHPDQETQYF | TGTGCTAGCAGCCCAAAACACCCGGACCAAGAGACCCAGTACTTC
TRBJ2-1 | - | TRBV6-6 | - | CASSRRPSYNEQFF | TGTGCCAGCAGCCGGCGCCCCTCCTACAATGAGCAGTTCTTC
TRBJ2-6 | - | TRBV5-1 | - | CASSWDLSRRANVLTF | TGCGCCAGCAGTTGGGACCTCTCACGCAGGGCCAACGTCCTGACTTTC
TRBJ2-7 | - | TRBV30 | - | CAWSVEQPYEQYF | TGTGCCTGGAGTGTCGAACAGCCCTACGAGCAGTACTTC
TRBJ2-7 | - | TRBV28 | - | CASRPPTTHRDQIVDEQYF | TGTGCCAGCAGACCTCCCACTACCCACAGGGATCAAATCGTCGACGAGCAGTACTTC
TRBJ2-3 | TRBD2 | TRBV19 | - | CASSNGGGPGTDTQYF | TGTGCCAGTAGTAATGGGGGAGGGCCAGGCACAGATACGCAGTATTTT
TRBJ1-4 | TRBD1 | TRBV5-5 | - | CASSFTSGTGREKLFF | TGTGCCAGCAGCTTCACCTCCGGGACAGGGAGGGAAAAACTGTTTTTT
TRBJ2-5 | - | TRBV25-1 | - | CASTKSGLLNQYF | TGTGCCAGCACCAAATCGGGTCTGTTGAACCAGTACTTC
TRBJ2-7 | - | TRBV29-1 | - | CSARDFYEQYF | TGCAGCGCTCGGGACTTCTACGAGCAGTACTTC
TRBJ1-4 | - | TRBV7-9 | - | CASSPYGNEKLFF | TGTGCCAGCAGCCCGTATGGTAATGAAAAACTGTTTTTT
TRBJ2-2 | - | TRBV18 | - | CASSPLDSNTGELFF | TGTGCCAGCTCACCATTAGACTCGAACACCGGGGAGCTGTTTTTT
TRBJ2-1 | - | TRBV9 | - | CASSVGRGGATYNEQFF | TGTGCCAGCAGCGTAGGTCGTGGCGGGGCCACCTACAATGAGCAGTTCTTC
TRBJ1-5 | TRBD1 | TRBV18 | once | CASSPGTGGQPQHF | TGTGCCAGCTCACCAGGGACAGGGGGGCAGCCCCAGCATTTT
TRBJ2-3 | - | TRBV5-4 | once | CASSLEQEDTQYF | TGTGCCAGCAGCTTGGAACAGGAAGATACGCAGTATTTT
TRBJ2-5 | - | TRBV4-1 | once | CASSQGGSQETQYF | TGCGCCAGCAGCCAAGGGGGGAGCCAAGAGACCCAGTACTTC
TRBJ1-1 | - | TRBV5-1 | - | CASTPQGNTEAFF | TGCGCCAGCACCCCACAGGGGAACACTGAAGCTTTCTTT
TRBJ2-3 | TRBD2 | TRBV18 | - | CASSPSALAGTDTQYF | TGTGCCAGCTCACCATCGGCACTAGCGGGAACAGATACGCAGTATTTT
TRBJ1-6 | - | TRBV5-6 | - | CASSHPDTSSYNSPLHF | TGTGCCAGCAGCCATCCAGACACCAGCTCCTATAATTCACCCCTCCACTTT